Only one count was recorded for the clone carrying this T cell receptor beta chain. Sequencing was performed with immunoSEQ multiplex PCR; in TCRdb, only in-frame clones are kept and a portion is missing. The repertoire consists of about 26,000 clones, with 81% occurring once and the leading ten covering approximately 1.3%. Treatment: preoperative locoregional IRX-2 cytokine immunotherapy. Patients received preoperative, locoregional IRX-2 cytokine immunotherapy in a phase Ib study. CDR3 size: 14 residues. This sample is drawn from a study of preoperative IRX-2 immunotherapy in early breast cancer. The sequence was collected from a human donor with breast cancer. The sequencing used lymph node tissue, collected after IRX-2 immunotherapy. V gene TRBV7-5 combines with J gene TRBJ2-1; TRBD1 is the table's D call and was not checked against the DNA. TRBV7-5 is an annotated pseudogene. CDR3 region: CASSTWTALNEQFF. The CDR3 bases are TGTGCCAGCAGCACATGGACAGCGCTCAATGAGCAGTTCTTC.